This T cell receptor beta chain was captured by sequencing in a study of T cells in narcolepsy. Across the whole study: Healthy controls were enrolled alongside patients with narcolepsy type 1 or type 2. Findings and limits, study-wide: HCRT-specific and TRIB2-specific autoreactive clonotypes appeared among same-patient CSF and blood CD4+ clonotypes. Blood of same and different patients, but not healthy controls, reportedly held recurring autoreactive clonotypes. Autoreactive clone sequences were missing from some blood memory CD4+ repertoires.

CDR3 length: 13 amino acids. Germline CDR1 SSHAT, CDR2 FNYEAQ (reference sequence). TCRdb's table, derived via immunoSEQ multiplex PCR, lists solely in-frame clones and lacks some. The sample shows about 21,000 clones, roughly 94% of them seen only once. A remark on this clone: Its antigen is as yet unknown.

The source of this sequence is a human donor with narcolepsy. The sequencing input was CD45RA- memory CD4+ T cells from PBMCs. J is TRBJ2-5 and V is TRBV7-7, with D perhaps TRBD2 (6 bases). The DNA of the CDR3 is TGTGCTAGCGCGCGCGGGATCAAGAGTGACCAGTACTTC. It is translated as CASARGIKSDQYF.